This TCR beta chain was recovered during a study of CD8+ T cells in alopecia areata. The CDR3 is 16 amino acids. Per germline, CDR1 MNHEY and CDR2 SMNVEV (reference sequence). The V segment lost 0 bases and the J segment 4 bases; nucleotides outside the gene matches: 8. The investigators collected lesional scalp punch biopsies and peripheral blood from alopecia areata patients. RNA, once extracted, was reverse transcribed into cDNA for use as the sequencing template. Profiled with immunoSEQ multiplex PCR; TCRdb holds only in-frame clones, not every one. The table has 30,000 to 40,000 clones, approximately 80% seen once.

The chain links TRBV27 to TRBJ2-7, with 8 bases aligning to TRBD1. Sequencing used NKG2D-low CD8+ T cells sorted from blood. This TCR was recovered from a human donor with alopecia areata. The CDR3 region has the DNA TGTGCCAGCAGTTTATCGGTGGCAGGGGGCGCATACGAGCAGTACTTC. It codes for CASSLSVAGGAYEQYF.